The 10 T cell receptor beta chains given below trace back to one sample, sequenced in a study of blood T cell repertoires in COVID-19. Clones were sequenced by immunoSEQ multiplex PCR, and TCRdb holds only the in-frame ones, with some missing. The sample shows roughly 66,000 clones, 82% of them seen only once. Sequenced: peripheral blood. The receptors were gathered from a man aged 60 to 69 with acute or convalescent COVID-19.

The CDR3 DNA is TGTGCCAGCACCTCGGACAGGGGGCTTTATTATGAAAAACTGTTTTTT. Its translation is CASTSDRGLYYEKLFF. This chain uses TRBV5-5 with TRBJ1-4; the match to TRBD1 covers 11 bases. The CDR3 spans 16 residues. Germline lookup yields CDR1 SGHKS and CDR2 YYEKEE (reference sequence). Unmatched junction bases numbered 10, after V lost 6 bases and J lost 6 bases.

This sequence joins TRBV2 and TRBJ1-2; no clear D. Germline V lookup: CDR1 SNHLY, CDR2 FYNNEI. The CDR3 contains 12 residues. V lost 3 bases and J lost 7, with 9 bases in between. The CDR3: CASSDGSGGYTF. The CDR3 bases are TGTGCCAGCAGTGACGGATCGGGTGGCTACACCTTC.

The chain employs TRBV10-1 and TRBJ2-3, with TRBD2 as a possible D gene (6 bases). Germline V gene lookup returns CDR1 WNHNN and CDR2 SYGVQD (reference sequence). Trimming left V 6 bases short and J 2 bases short, with 12 bases between. This CDR3 is 14 amino acids long. The CDR3 reads CASRAGPNTDTQYF. The CDR3 DNA is TGCGCCAGCAGGGCGGGACCGAACACAGATACGCAGTATTTT.

The rearrangement uses TRBV4-1 and TRBJ1-2; 7 bases are shared with TRBD1. Germline CDR1 is MGHRA and CDR2 is YSYEKL. V dropped 0 bases and J dropped 0; count of bases not matched to a gene: 7. CDR3 length: 17 amino acids. DNA for the CDR3: TGCGCCAGCAGCCAAGACAGGGGGTTGAGGTCTAACTATGGCTACACCTTC. Its translation: CASSQDRGLRSNYGYTF.

V usage is TRBV20-1 and J usage is TRBJ1-4; D is possibly TRBD1 (5 bases). Trimming cost V 7 bases and J 7 bases, with 10 bases left between them. The CDR3 spans 11 residues. The germline V gene encodes CDR1 DFQATT and CDR2 SNEGSKA (reference sequence). CDR3 amino acids: CSGTQGEKLFF. CDR3 sequence (DNA): TGCAGTGGTACCCAGGGTGAAAAACTGTTTTTT.

The chain links TRBV6-5 to TRBJ2-1; D is ambiguous. The CDR3 sequence is 13 residues long. Germline values: CDR1 MNHEY, CDR2 SVGAGI. Trimming took 6 bases from V and 8 from J, leaving 14 bases between them. The CDR3 DNA is TGTGCCAGCAGACTCGACGGAGTAGATGAGCAGTTCTTC. Translation gives CASRLDGVDEQFF.

The chain links TRBV4-1 to TRBJ2-1, with 8 bases identical to TRBD1. Trimming cost V 2 bases and J 5 bases; bases outside gene matches: 5. The CDR3 is made up of 15 amino acids. Per germline, CDR1 MGHRA and CDR2 YSYEKL. CDR3 coding DNA: TGCGCCAGCAGCCAAAGTGGGACAGGTAACAATGAGCAGTTCTTC. Translated, it gives CASSQSGTGNNEQFF.

This clone was counted a single time. The rearrangement uses TRBV7-2 and TRBJ2-2, with D uncertain. V shed 6 bases and J shed 0 bases, with 8 bases lying between them. CDR1 and CDR2 (germline): SGHTA, FQGNSA. CDR3 length: 14 residues. The CDR3 region has the DNA TGTGCCAGCAGATTCCTCTCGAACACCGGGGAGCTGTTTTTT. It codes for CASRFLSNTGELFF.

V is TRBV5-1 and J is TRBJ2-1; TRBD1 is a possible D gene (6 bases). Between the trimmed V and J ends, which lost 0 bases and 0 bases, there was a span of 7 bases. The CDR3 loop spans 15 amino acids. Germline CDR1 reads SGHRS; CDR2 reads YFSETQ. In DNA, the CDR3 is TGCGCCAGCAGCTTGGGGACAGTCTCCTACAATGAGCAGTTCTTC. It is translated as CASSLGTVSYNEQFF.

CDR3 sequence reads: CASSGAAYTEAFF. The CDR3 DNA reads TGCGCCAGCAGCGGGGCGGCGTACACTGAAGCTTTCTTT. This chain links TRBV5-1 with TRBJ1-1, with D possibly matching TRBD1 (5 bases). CDR1 is SGHRS and CDR2 is YFSETQ in the germline V gene. V lost 4 bases and J 3 bases, leaving 10 bases between the germline ends. The CDR3 runs 13 residues.